This TCR beta chain derives from a study of shared clonotypes between healthy human individuals. Study-wide context: Donors consisted of a couple of women and a few men between 18 and 49.

Broader study findings: The low donor count limited represented genetic and exposure-history diversity.

Deep-level running was used for the assay. In the original workflow: Because ImmunoSEQ provided only junction sequences with no quality scores, the filtering differed. The repertoire was sequenced with immunoSEQ multiplex PCR; TCRdb's copy has only in-frame clones and lacks some. V, J and clone size are taken as reported in that table, and D and trimming were inferred from the DNA itself. The sample contains 400,000 to 550,000 clones, approximately 79% of which appear only once. This clone is a singleton in its sample. Its cognate antigen is unknown. This CDR3 spans 17 amino acids. In germline, CDR1 is ENHRY, CDR2 SYGVKD. V dropped 3 bases and J dropped 4; count of bases not matched to a gene: 12.

This receptor was identified in a woman between 40 and 55 years old in good health. Some clones in this sample may be carry-over from other donors' samples. The chain carries TRBV10-3 and TRBJ2-5; the match to TRBD2 covers 9 bases. Sample: PBMCs. The DNA for the CDR3 is TGTGCCATCAGTGAAGGCCGGGTAGCGGGAGTTTCAGAGACCCAGTACTTC. This sequence encodes CAISEGRVAGVSETQYF.